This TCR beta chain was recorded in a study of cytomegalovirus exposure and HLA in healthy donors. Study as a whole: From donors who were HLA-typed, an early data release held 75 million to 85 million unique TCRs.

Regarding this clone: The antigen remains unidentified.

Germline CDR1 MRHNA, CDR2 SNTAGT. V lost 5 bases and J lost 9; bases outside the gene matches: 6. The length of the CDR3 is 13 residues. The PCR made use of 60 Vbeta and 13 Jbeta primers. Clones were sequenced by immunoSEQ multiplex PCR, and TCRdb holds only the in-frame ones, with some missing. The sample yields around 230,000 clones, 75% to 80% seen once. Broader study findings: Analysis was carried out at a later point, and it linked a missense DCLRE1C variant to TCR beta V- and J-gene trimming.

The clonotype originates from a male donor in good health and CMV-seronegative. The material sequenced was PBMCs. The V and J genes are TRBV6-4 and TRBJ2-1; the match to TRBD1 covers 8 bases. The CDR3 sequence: CASSSGQGVEQFF. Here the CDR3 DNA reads TGTGCCAGCAGTTCCGGACAGGGTGTTGAGCAGTTCTTC.